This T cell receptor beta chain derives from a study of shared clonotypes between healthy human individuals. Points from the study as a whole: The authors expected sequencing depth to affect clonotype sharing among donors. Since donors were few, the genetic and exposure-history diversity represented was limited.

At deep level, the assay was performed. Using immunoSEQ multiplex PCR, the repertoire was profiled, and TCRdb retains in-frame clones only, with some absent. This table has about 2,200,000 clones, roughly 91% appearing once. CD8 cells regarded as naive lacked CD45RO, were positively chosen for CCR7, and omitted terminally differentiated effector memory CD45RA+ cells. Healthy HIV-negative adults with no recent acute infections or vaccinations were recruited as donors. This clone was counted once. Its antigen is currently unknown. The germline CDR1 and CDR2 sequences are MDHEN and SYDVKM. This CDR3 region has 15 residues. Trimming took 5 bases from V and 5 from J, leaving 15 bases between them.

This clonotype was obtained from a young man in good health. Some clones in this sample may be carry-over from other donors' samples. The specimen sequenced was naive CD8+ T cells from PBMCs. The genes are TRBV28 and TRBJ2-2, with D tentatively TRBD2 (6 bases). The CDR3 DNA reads TGTGCCAGCAGTATTACGGGGGTTGGGACCGGGGAGCTGTTTTTT. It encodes CASSITGVGTGELFF.